This is a list of T cell receptor beta chains from one sample in a study of blood T cells in healthy people across ages. TCRdb re-derived calls from the 5' RACE reads in MiXCR, one entry per CDR3 protein. The sample shows roughly 410,000 distinct CDR3 sequences, more than 45% of them seen only once. The specimen was blood. The receptor source for this set is a man between 60 and 75 years old in good health. Both conserved end residues are part of each CDR3. D genes are given only for firm matches. Clone sizes are given selectively: once, few, many, or a class where the clone is expanded.

V gene	D gene	J gene	clone size	CDR3 protein	CDR3 DNA
TRBV6-5	TRBD2	TRBJ2-3	.	CASTSPGLAGGSTQYF	TGTGCCAGCACCTCGCCGGGACTAGCGGGGGGGTCGACGCAGTATTTT
TRBV5-1	.	TRBJ2-1	few	CASSSVNDNEQFF	TGCGCCAGCAGCTCCGTCAATGACAATGAGCAGTTCTTC
TRBV6-5	TRBD1	TRBJ1-2	.	CASRTGGMYGYTF	TGTGCCAGCAGGACAGGGGGCATGTATGGCTACACCTTC
TRBV5-1	TRBD1	TRBJ2-3	.	CASSPGDRGLSDTQYF	TGCGCCAGCAGCCCCGGTGACAGGGGTTTGTCCGATACGCAGTATTTT
TRBV12-3/TRBV12-4	.	TRBJ2-4	.	CASSPPFGRGFEQYF	TGTGCCAGCAGTCCCCCTTTTGGGCGCGGTTTTGAGCAGTACTTC
TRBV19	.	TRBJ1-2	few	CASSPTRRSQGYGYTF	TGTGCCAGTAGCCCCACGCGGAGGAGTCAAGGATATGGCTACACCTTC
TRBV7-2	.	TRBJ2-4	many	CASSLAPRGVKNIQYF	TGTGCCAGCAGCTTAGCGCCCAGGGGTGTCAAAAACATTCAGTACTTC
TRBV6-5	.	TRBJ2-5	few	CASNSAASGQETQYF	TGTGCCAGCAACTCCGCCGCGTCTGGCCAAGAGACCCAGTACTTC
TRBV28	.	TRBJ2-7	few	CASSTGHPYEQYF	TGTGCCAGCAGTACGGGACACCCTTACGAGCAGTACTTC
TRBV7-9	.	TRBJ2-6	.	CASSFEPAGANVLTF	TGTGCCAGCAGCTTTGAACCAGCTGGGGCCAACGTCCTGACTTTC
TRBV7-2	.	TRBJ1-2	.	CASSLARRTVNYGYTF	TGTGCCAGCAGCTTAGCTCGTCGGACAGTGAATTATGGCTACACCTTC
TRBV6-1	.	TRBJ1-2	.	CASSLTGRDYGYTF	TGTGCCAGCAGCCTCACAGGGCGCGACTATGGCTACACCTTC
TRBV20-1	.	TRBJ2-7	.	CSAPGLDSYEQYF	TGCAGTGCTCCCGGGCTGGACTCCTACGAGCAGTACTTC
TRBV4-3	TRBD2	TRBJ2-1	.	CASSQEAGGPGEQFF	TGCGCCAGCAGCCAAGAAGCGGGAGGGCCGGGTGAGCAGTTCTTC
TRBV20-1	.	TRBJ1-1	.	CSAWERGLSTEAFF	TGCAGTGCATGGGAGCGGGGGCTGAGCACTGAAGCTTTCTTT
TRBV2	TRBD2	TRBJ2-3	few	CASSTTSGRLSDTQYF	TGTGCCAGCAGTACGACTAGCGGGAGACTCTCAGATACGCAGTATTTT
TRBV13	.	TRBJ2-6	many	CASSLLGPGANVLTF	TGTGCCAGCAGCTTATTAGGGCCAGGGGCCAACGTCCTGACTTTC
TRBV20-1	.	TRBJ2-7	.	CSAPIPGDTYEQYF	TGCAGTGCTCCAATTCCGGGAGACACTTACGAGCAGTACTTC
TRBV12-3/TRBV12-4	.	TRBJ2-7	many	CASSFRRYDTYEQYF	TGTGCCAGCAGTTTCAGGCGGTATGACACCTACGAGCAGTACTTC
TRBV28	.	TRBJ2-7	few	CASMETNSYEQYF	TGTGCCAGCATGGAGACTAACTCCTACGAGCAGTACTTC
TRBV20-1	TRBD1	TRBJ2-4	.	CSARDLTGDKNIQYF	TGCAGTGCTAGAGATTTGACAGGGGACAAAAACATTCAGTACTTC
TRBV11-2	.	TRBJ2-4	few	CASSSDFTIQYF	TGTGCCAGCAGCTCGGACTTTACCATTCAGTACTTC
TRBV28	TRBD1	TRBJ2-6	.	CASRLRSGTGRSSGANVLTF	TGTGCCAGCAGGCTTCGATCGGGGACAGGGAGGAGTTCTGGGGCCAACGTCCTGACTTTC
TRBV2	.	TRBJ2-1	.	CATSWEETQFF	TGTGCCACCTCATGGGAAGAGACCCAGTTCTTC
TRBV12-3/TRBV12-4	.	TRBJ2-5	few	CASSLRGLGQETQYF	TGTGCCAGCAGTTTAAGGGGCTTGGGCCAAGAGACCCAGTACTTC
TRBV6-6	TRBD1	TRBJ1-4	.	CASSYIQGAGEKQFF	TGTGCCAGCAGTTACATCCAGGGGGCTGGTGAAAAACAGTTTTTT
TRBV28	.	TRBJ2-6	.	CASSSSGAGANVLTF	TGTGCCAGCAGTTCCTCCGGGGCTGGGGCCAACGTCCTGACTTTC
TRBV29-1	TRBD1	TRBJ2-7	.	CSVRLGGGQYF	TGCAGCGTTCGGCTAGGGGGCGGGCAGTACTTC
TRBV6-1	.	TRBJ2-3	few	CASSEGVSDTQYF	TGTGCCAGCAGTGAAGGGGTCTCGGATACGCAGTATTTT
TRBV18	.	TRBJ2-3	.	CASSPREDLSTDTQYF	TGTGCCAGCTCACCACGGGAAGACCTTAGCACAGATACGCAGTATTTT
TRBV6-2/TRBV6-3	TRBD1	TRBJ1-2	.	CASSYPGTGSYGYTF	TGCGCCAGCAGTTATCCCGGGACAGGCAGCTATGGCTACACCTTC
TRBV12-3/TRBV12-4	.	TRBJ2-5	.	CASSFSYETQYF	TGTGCCAGCAGTTTTTCCTATGAGACCCAGTACTTC
TRBV4-3	.	TRBJ2-2	.	CASSQESGLAGELFF	TGCGCCAGCAGCCAAGAGTCCGGGTTAGCCGGGGAGCTGTTTTTT
TRBV20-1	TRBD2	TRBJ2-3	once	CSARDLTSGGALYF	TGCAGTGCTAGAGATCTCACTAGCGGGGGAGCATTGTATTTT
TRBV11-2	TRBD2	TRBJ2-7	.	CASSSTFGGALSYEQYF	TGTGCCAGCAGCTCCACTTTCGGGGGGGCCCTCTCCTACGAGCAGTACTTC
TRBV20-1	.	TRBJ2-7	few	CSARDMVRPNEQYF	TGCAGTGCTAGAGATATGGTACGGCCTAACGAGCAGTACTTC
TRBV7-2	.	TRBJ2-1	.	CASSFYASYNEQFF	TGTGCCAGCAGCTTTTACGCCTCCTACAATGAGCAGTTCTTC
TRBV7-2	.	TRBJ2-7	few	CASSLREEGYEQYF	TGTGCCAGCAGCTTAAGGGAAGAGGGATACGAGCAGTACTTC
TRBV29-1	TRBD1	TRBJ1-4	few	CSVEDGVGQSNEKLFF	TGCAGCGTTGAAGATGGTGTGGGACAGTCGAATGAAAAACTGTTTTTT
TRBV4-2	TRBD2	TRBJ2-5	.	CASSQVLSGGGKFETQYF	TGTGCCAGCAGCCAAGTGTTAAGTGGGGGGGGGAAATTTGAGACCCAGTACTTC
TRBV7-8	TRBD1	TRBJ2-3	.	CASSLVAGGDTDTQYF	TGTGCCAGCAGCTTAGTGGCAGGGGGAGACACAGATACGCAGTATTTT